The clone carrying this T cell receptor beta chain appeared a few times. Its antigen is still unknown. The data originate from a study of graft-versus-host responses after intestinal transplantation. Study information: Recipients received multivisceral, liver-intestinal, or isolated intestinal transplants. Tacrolimus and steroids were given for 2 to 4 years to all recipients after anti-thymocyte globulin induction.

TCRdb keeps only in-frame clones here, not all; method: immunoSEQ multiplex PCR. The table records 40,000 or so clones, over 90% of them present only once. Germline lookup yields CDR1 MNHEY and CDR2 SMNVEV (reference sequence). With 8 bases clipped from V and 3 bases from J, the junction kept 5 bases outside the gene matches. The CDR3 contains 14 residues. This sample comprised unstimulated CD8+ T cells sorted from spleen or lymph node cells, obtained before transplant. The chain links TRBV27 to TRBJ1-2; 11 bases match TRBD1. The sequence came from a human donor who was the organ donor for an intestinal transplant. CDR3 nucleotides: TGTGCCAGCCGAGGACAGGGGGCATACTATGGCTACACCTTC. It yields the protein CASRGQGAYYGYTF.